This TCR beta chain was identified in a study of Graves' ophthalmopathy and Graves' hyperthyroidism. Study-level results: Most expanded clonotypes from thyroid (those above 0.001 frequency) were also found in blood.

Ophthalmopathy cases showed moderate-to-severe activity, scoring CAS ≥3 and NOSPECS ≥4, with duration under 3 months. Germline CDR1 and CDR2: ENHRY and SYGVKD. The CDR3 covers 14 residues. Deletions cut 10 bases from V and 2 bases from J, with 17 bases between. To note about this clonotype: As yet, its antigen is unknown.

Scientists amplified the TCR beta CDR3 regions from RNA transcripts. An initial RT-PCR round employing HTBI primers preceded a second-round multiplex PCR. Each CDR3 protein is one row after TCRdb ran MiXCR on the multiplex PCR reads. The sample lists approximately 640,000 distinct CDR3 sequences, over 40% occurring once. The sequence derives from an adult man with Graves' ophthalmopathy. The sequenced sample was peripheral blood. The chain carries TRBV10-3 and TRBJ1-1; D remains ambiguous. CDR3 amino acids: CASSPMDGNTEAFF. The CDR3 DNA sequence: TGTGCCAGCTCACCAATGGACGGTAACACTGAAGCTTTCTTT.